A selection of T cell receptor beta chains follows, all from one sample in a study of control samples from healthy donors and cancer patients. The assay was immunoSEQ multiplex PCR, and TCRdb's table has in-frame clones only and misses some. The sample records about 54,000 clones, 95% to 97% being singletons. The specimen sequenced was blood. These receptors were collected from a woman in her 30s in good health. CDR3s include the opening cysteine and the closing phenylalanine or tryptophan. D genes are given only for firm matches.

D: NA; J: TRBJ2-1; V: TRBV4-1; CDR3: CASSQATQDWNEQFF; DNA: TGCGCCAGCAGCCAAGCCACACAGGATTGGAATGAGCAGTTCTTC
D: NA; J: TRBJ1-2; V: TRBV28; CDR3: CASSNSPGVLQGYTF; DNA: TGTGCCAGCAGCAATTCCCCGGGGGTTTTACAGGGCTACACCTTC
D: TRBD1; J: TRBJ1-4; V: TRBV4-1; CDR3: CASSTSGTGVEKLFF; DNA: TGCGCCAGCAGCACGTCCGGGACAGGGGTCGAAAAACTGTTTTTT
D: NA; J: TRBJ1-2; V: TRBV19; CDR3: CASHGRGTNYGYTF; DNA: TGTGCCAGTCACGGCAGAGGGACCAACTATGGCTACACCTTC
D: TRBD1; J: TRBJ1-5; V: TRBV19; CDR3: CASSIGQGKQPQHF; DNA: TGTGCCAGTAGTATAGGACAGGGGAAACAGCCCCAGCATTTT
D: NA; J: TRBJ1-1; V: TRBV28; CDR3: CASSRKGTEAFF; DNA: TGTGCCAGCAGTCGAAAGGGAACTGAAGCTTTCTTT
D: TRBD1; J: TRBJ1-5; V: TRBV19; CDR3: CASSITRGTGNGQPQHF; DNA: TGTGCCAGTAGTATAACTCGTGGGACAGGGAACGGACAGCCCCAGCATTTT
D: TRBD2; J: TRBJ2-7; V: TRBV5-1; CDR3: CASSRLAAYEQYF; DNA: TGCGCCAGCAGCCGGCTAGCGGCCTACGAGCAGTACTTC
D: NA; J: TRBJ2-6; V: TRBV27; CDR3: CASSFSGANVLTF; DNA: TGTGCCAGCAGTTTTTCTGGGGCCAACGTCCTGACTTTC
D: TRBD2; J: TRBJ2-1; V: TRBV7-2; CDR3: CASSPEGTSGRNEQFF; DNA: TGTGCCAGCAGCCCAGAGGGGACTAGCGGGAGGAATGAGCAGTTCTTC
D: NA; J: TRBJ2-2; V: TRBV4-2; CDR3: CASSQPDLTSSGELFF; DNA: TGTGCCAGCAGCCAACCCGATCTTACTAGCTCCGGGGAGCTGTTTTTT
D: NA; J: TRBJ1-1; V: TRBV10-3; CDR3: CAIRDSGSEAFF; DNA: TGTGCCATCAGGGACAGTGGATCTGAAGCTTTCTTT
D: TRBD2; J: TRBJ2-7; V: TRBV18; CDR3: CASSQGTSGRYEQYF; DNA: TGTGCCAGCTCACAAGGGACTAGCGGGAGATACGAGCAGTACTTC
D: TRBD1; J: TRBJ1-1; V: TRBV20-1; CDR3: CSASFQGAMNTEAFF; DNA: TGCAGTGCTAGTTTCCAGGGGGCAATGAACACTGAAGCTTTCTTT
D: TRBD2; J: TRBJ2-7; V: TRBV5-4; CDR3: CASSLGGSSSYEQYF; DNA: TGTGCCAGCAGCTTGGGCGGGAGTAGCTCCTACGAGCAGTACTTC
D: NA; J: TRBJ1-2; V: TRBV6-5; CDR3: CASRNQGGYTF; DNA: TGTGCCAGCAGAAACCAGGGGGGCTACACCTTC
D: TRBD2; J: TRBJ2-1; V: TRBV2; CDR3: CASSVSPSGGYNEQFF; DNA: TGTGCCAGCAGTGTCTCTCCTAGCGGGGGCTACAATGAGCAGTTCTTC
D: TRBD2; J: TRBJ2-5; V: TRBV7-2; CDR3: CASSPTSGGGETQYF; DNA: TGTGCCAGCAGCCCAACTAGCGGCGGGGGAGAGACCCAGTACTTC
D: NA; J: TRBJ2-5; V: TRBV11-2; CDR3: CASSLGDRWYQETQYF; DNA: TGTGCCAGCAGCTTAGGGGATAGGTGGTACCAAGAGACCCAGTACTTC
D: NA; J: TRBJ1-1; V: TRBV7-8; CDR3: CASSLARSGNTEAFF; DNA: TGTGCCAGCAGCTTAGCGAGATCTGGGAACACTGAAGCTTTCTTT
D: NA; J: TRBJ1-1; V: TRBV19; CDR3: CASLEAFF; DNA: TGTGCCAGCCTTGAAGCTTTCTTT
D: TRBD2; J: TRBJ2-5; V: TRBV7-9; CDR3: CASSSGLAGVETQYF; DNA: TGTGCCAGCAGCTCGGGACTAGCGGGAGTTGAGACCCAGTACTTC
D: TRBD1; J: TRBJ2-7; V: TRBV18; CDR3: CASSRRDRPSYEQYF; DNA: TGTGCCAGCTCAAGGCGGGACAGGCCATCCTACGAGCAGTACTTC